The sequence of this TCR beta chain was determined in a study of shared clonotypes between healthy human individuals. Study-level information: Three plates each covered CD4 naive and memory; CD8 naive two, CD8 memory one. Study findings and constraints: Sequencing depth was expected to affect clonotype sharing among donors. A few donors had around 5.2% of their naive CD4 clonotypes in common.

Comments on this clone: Its specificity is unknown.

DNA at about 210 ng, around 30,000 T cell genomes, went into sorted-subset replicate PCRs. Assay used: immunoSEQ multiplex PCR; TCRdb lists only in-frame clones, some missing. The repertoire holds more than 850,000 clones, with around 78% as singletons. Germline V CDR1 and CDR2: SEHNR, FQNEAQ (reference sequence). CDR3 length equals 13 residues. Trimming left V 5 bases short and J 10 bases short, with 12 bases between. The sequencing input was memory CD4+ T cells from PBMCs. The subset was: CD45RA-negative fraction. The chain uses TRBV7-9 and TRBJ1-6; unclear D gene. This sequence was found in a man aged 18 to 30 in good health. Some clones in this sample may be carry-over from other donors' samples. Here the CDR3 reads CASSPSGESPLHF. The CDR3 bases are TGTGCCAGCAGCCCCTCTGGGGAGTCACCCCTCCACTTT.